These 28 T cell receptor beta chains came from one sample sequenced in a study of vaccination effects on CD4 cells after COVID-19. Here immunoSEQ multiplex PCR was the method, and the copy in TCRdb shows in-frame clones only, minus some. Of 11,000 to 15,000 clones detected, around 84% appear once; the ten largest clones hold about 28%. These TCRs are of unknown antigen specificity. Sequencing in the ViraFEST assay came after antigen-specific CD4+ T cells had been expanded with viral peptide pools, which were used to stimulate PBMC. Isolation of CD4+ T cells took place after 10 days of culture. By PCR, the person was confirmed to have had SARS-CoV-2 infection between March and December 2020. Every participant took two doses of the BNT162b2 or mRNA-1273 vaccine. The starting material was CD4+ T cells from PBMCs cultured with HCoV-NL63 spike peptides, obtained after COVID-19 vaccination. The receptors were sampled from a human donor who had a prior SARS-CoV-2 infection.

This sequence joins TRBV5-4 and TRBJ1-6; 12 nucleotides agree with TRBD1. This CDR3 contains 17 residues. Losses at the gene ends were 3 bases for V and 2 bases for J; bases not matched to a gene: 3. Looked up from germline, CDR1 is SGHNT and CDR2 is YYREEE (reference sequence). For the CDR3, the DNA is TGTGCCAGCAGCTCCGGGACAGGGGGCGCCTATAATTCACCCCTCCACTTT. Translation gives CASSSGTGGAYNSPLHF.

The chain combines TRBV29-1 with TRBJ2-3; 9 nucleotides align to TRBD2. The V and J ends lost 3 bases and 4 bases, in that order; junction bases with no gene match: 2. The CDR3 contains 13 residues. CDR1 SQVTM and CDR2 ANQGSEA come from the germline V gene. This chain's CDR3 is CSVEVAGADTQYF. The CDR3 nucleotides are TGCAGCGTTGAGGTAGCGGGAGCAGATACGCAGTATTTT.

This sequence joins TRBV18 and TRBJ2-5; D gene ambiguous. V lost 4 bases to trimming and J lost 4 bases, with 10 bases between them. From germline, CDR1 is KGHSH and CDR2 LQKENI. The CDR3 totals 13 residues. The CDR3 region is CASSLDMRETQYF. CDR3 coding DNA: TGTGCCAGCTCACTAGACATGAGAGAGACCCAGTACTTC.

As DNA, the CDR3 is TGTGCCACCAGCAGAGGTGACGTTGGAAACACCATATATTTT. It translates to CATSRGDVGNTIYF. The rearrangement uses TRBV15 and TRBJ1-3; no definite D call. Trimming shortened V by 1 base and J by 3 bases, and 7 bases separated the two germline ends. Germline-derived CDR1 and CDR2 are LNHNV and YYDKDF (reference sequence). The CDR3 covers 14 residues.

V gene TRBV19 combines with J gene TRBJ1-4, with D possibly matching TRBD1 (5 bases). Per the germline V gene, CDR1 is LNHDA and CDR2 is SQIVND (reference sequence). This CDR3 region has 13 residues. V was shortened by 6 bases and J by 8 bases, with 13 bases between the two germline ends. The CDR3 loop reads CASRGRGWEKLFF. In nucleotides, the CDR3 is TGTGCCAGTAGAGGGAGGGGCTGGGAAAAACTGTTTTTT.

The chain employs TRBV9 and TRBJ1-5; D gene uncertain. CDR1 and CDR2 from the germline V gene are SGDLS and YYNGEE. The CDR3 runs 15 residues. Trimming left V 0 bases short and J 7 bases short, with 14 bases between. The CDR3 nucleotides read TGTGCCAGCAGCGTAGACGGGTTCCCTCAGCAGCCCCAGCATTTT. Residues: CASSVDGFPQQPQHF.

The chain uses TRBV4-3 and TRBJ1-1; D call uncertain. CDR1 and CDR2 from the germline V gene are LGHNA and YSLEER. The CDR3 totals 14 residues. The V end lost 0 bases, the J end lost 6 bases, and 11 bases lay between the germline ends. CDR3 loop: CASSQDYGRPEAFF. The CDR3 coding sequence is TGCGCCAGCAGCCAAGATTATGGTCGGCCTGAAGCTTTCTTT.

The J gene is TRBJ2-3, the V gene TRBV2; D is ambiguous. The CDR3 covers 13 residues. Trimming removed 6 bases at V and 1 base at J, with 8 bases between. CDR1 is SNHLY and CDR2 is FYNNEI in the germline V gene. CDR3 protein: CASSEERTDTQYF. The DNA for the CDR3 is TGTGCCAGCAGCGAGGAACGCACAGATACGCAGTATTTT.

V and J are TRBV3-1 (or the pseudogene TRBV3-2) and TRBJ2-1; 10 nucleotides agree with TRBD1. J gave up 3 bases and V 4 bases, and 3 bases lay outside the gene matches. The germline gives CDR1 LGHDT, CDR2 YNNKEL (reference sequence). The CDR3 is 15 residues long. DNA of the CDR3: TGTGCCAGCAGCCGCCGGACAGGGGGCTACAATGAGCAGTTCTTC. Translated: CASSRRTGGYNEQFF.

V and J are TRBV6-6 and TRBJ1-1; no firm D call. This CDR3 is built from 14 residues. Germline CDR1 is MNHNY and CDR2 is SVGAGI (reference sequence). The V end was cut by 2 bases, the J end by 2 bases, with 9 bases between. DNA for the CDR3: TGTGCCAGCAGTTACGGGCATACCAACACTGAAGCTTTCTTT. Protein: CASSYGHTNTEAFF.

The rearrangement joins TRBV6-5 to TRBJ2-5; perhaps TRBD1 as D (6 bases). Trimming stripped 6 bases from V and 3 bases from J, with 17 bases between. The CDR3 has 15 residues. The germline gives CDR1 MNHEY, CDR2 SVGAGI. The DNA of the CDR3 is TGTGCCAGCAGACTACGCGACAGGCATAAAGAGACCCAGTACTTC. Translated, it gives CASRLRDRHKETQYF.

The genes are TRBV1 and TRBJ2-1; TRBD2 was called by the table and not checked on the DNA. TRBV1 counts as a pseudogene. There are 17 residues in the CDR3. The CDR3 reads CTSSQAASGDQNNEQFF. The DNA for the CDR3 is TGCACCAGCAGCCAAGCGGCTAGCGGAGACCAAAACAATGAGCAGTTCTTC.

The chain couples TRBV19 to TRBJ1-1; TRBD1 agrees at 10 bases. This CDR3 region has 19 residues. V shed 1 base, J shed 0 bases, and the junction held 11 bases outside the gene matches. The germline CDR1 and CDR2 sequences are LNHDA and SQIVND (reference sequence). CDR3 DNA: TGTGCCAGTAGTATAGGCCCCGGACAGGGGGGAAGCATGAACACTGAAGCTTTCTTT. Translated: CASSIGPGQGGSMNTEAFF.

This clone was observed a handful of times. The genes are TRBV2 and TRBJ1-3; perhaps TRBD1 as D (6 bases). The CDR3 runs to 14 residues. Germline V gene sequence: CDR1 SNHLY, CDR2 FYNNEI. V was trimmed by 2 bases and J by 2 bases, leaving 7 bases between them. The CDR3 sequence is CASSEQGTGNTIYF. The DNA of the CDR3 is TGTGCCAGCAGTGAACAGGGGACTGGAAACACCATATATTTT.

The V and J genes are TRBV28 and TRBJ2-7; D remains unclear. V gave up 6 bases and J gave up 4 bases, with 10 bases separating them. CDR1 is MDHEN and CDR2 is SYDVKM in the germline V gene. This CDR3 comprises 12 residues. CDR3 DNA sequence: TGTGCCAGCAGCCTTCTAAGGTACGAGCAGTACTTC. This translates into CASSLLRYEQYF.

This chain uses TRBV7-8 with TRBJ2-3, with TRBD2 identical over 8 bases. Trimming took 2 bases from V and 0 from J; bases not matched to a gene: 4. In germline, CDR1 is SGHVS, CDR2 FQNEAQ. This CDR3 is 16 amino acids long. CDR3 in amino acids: CASSLRASGSTDTQYF. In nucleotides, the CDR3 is TGTGCCAGCAGCTTAAGGGCTAGCGGGAGCACAGATACGCAGTATTTT.

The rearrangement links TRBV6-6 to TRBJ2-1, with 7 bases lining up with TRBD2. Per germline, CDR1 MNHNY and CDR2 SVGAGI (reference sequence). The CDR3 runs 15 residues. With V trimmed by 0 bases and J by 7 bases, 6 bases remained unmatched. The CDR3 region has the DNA TGTGCCAGCAGTTACTCTTCGGGGGGAGGAAATGAGCAGTTCTTC. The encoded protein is CASSYSSGGGNEQFF.

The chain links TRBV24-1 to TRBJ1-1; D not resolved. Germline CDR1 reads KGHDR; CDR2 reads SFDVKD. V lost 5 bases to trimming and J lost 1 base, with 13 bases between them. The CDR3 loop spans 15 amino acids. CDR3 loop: CATSVETPTNTEAFF. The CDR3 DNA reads TGTGCCACCAGTGTCGAGACCCCCACGAACACTGAAGCTTTCTTT.

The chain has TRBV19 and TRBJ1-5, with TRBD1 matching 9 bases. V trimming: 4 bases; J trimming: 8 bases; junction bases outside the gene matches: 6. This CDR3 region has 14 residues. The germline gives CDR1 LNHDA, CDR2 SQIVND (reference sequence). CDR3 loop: CASSTTGGRKPQHF. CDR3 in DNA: TGTGCCAGTAGTACGACAGGGGGTAGGAAGCCCCAGCATTTT.

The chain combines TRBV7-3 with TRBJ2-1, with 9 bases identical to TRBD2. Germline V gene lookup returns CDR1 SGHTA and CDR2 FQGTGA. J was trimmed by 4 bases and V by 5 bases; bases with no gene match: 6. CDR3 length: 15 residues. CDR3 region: CASSLTSGRYNEQFF. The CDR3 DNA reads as TGTGCCAGCAGCCTCACTAGCGGGCGTTACAATGAGCAGTTCTTC.

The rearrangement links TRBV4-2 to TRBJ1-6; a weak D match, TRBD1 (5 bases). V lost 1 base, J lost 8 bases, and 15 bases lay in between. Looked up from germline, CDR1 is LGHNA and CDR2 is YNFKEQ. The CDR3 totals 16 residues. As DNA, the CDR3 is TGTGCCAGCAGCCAAGCCCAGGGAGAGGTCGATTCACCCCTCCACTTT. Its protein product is CASSQAQGEVDSPLHF.

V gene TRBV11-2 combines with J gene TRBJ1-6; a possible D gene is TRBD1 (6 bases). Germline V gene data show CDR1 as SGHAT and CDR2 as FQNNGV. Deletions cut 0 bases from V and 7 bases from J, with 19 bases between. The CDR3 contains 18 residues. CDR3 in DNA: TGTGCCAGCAGCTTAGAGCCGCAGGGGCAGGGGATCAATTCACCCCTCCACTTT. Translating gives CASSLEPQGQGINSPLHF.

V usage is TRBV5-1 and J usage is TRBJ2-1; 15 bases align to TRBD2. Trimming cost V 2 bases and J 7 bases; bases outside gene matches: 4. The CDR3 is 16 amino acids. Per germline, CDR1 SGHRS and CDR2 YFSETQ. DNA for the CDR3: TGCGCCAGCAGCTTAGGACTAGCGGGAGGGTGGAATGAGCAGTTCTTC. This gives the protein CASSLGLAGGWNEQFF.

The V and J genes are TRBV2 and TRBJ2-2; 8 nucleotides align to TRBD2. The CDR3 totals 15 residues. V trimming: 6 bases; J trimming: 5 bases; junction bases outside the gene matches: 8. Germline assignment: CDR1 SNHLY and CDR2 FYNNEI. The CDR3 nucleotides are TGTGCCAGCAGACTAGCGGCCATTGGGACCGGGGAGCTGTTTTTT. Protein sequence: CASRLAAIGTGELFF.

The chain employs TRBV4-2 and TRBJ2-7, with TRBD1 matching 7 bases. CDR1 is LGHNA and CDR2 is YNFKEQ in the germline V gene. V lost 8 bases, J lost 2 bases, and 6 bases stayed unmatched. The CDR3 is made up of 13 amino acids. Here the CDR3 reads CASSTQGAYEQYF. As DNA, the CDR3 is TGTGCCAGCTCTACCCAGGGGGCCTACGAGCAGTACTTC.

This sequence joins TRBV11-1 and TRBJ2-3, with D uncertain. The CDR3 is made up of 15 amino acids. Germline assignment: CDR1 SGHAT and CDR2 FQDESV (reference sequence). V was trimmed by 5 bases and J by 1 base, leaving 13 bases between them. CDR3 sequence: CASSVPSLGTDTQYF. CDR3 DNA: TGTGCCAGCAGCGTACCATCTCTCGGCACAGATACGCAGTATTTT.

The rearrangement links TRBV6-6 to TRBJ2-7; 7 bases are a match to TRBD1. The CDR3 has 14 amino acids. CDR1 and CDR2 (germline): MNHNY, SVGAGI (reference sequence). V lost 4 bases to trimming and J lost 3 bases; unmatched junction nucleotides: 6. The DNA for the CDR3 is TGTGCCAGCAGTTCCTCCGACAGGGTCTACGAGCAGTACTTC. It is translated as CASSSSDRVYEQYF.

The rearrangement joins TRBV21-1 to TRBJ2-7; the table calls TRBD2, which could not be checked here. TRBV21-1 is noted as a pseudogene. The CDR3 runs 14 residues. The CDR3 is CASSKVRDSYEQYF. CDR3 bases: TGTGCCAGCAGCAAAGTGCGGGACTCCTACGAGCAGTACTTC.